This TCR beta chain was recorded in a study of shared clonotypes between healthy human individuals. The study, taken as a whole, reports: What naive subsets generally showed was a larger estimated richness than memory subsets showed. Represented diversity (both genetic and exposure-history) was limited by the small number of donors. Among donors, the sharing of clonotypes was expected to be influenced by sequencing depth.

From germline, CDR1 is SGHTA and CDR2 FQGNSA. V lost 1 base, J lost 0 bases, and 10 bases lay in between. CDR3 length: 15 amino acids. In regard to this clone: The antigen is unknown.

The data were produced by immunoSEQ multiplex PCR, yet TCRdb's version contains in-frame clones alone and is incomplete. The data contain 1.5 million to 2.5 million clones, about 95% of them seen just once; the ten biggest clones take up more than 0.95%. Naive CD8 cells lacked CD45RO and underwent positive selection for CCR7, leaving out terminally differentiated effector memory CD45RA+ cells. Donors were healthy HIV-negative adults without recent acute infections or vaccinations. The clonotype comes from a man aged 18 to 29 in good health. The specimen was naive CD8+ T cells sorted from blood. J is TRBJ2-7 and V is TRBV7-2; no clear D gene. CDR3 nucleotides: TGTGCCAGCAGCTTAGGGGCCGAATCCTCCTACGAGCAGTACTTC. Translating gives CASSLGAESSYEQYF.